The 21 T cell receptor beta chains reported below all come from one sample, sequenced in a study of blood T cell repertoires in COVID-19. Measured with immunoSEQ multiplex PCR; TCRdb has only the in-frame clones, and not every one. This sample carries some 150,000 clones, 87% of them seen once, and the ten largest clones take roughly 35%. Sequenced material: peripheral blood. These TCRs come from a middle-aged man who had recovered from COVID-19.

V is TRBV20-1 and J is TRBJ1-2; D may be TRBD1 (6 bases). Deletions cut 3 bases from V and 3 bases from J, with 23 bases between. There are 17 residues in the CDR3. The germline CDR1 and CDR2 sequences are DFQATT and SNEGSKA (reference sequence). CDR3 nucleotides: TGCAGTGCTAGTGGAAGGACCACTGGGACAACTCACTATGGCTACACCTTC. Translated, it gives CSASGRTTGTTHYGYTF.

CDR3 loop: CATIRDKNATNEKLFF. CDR3 bases: TGTGCCACCATACGGGACAAGAACGCAACTAATGAAAAACTGTTTTTT. This chain links TRBV24-1 with TRBJ1-4; tentatively, D is TRBD1 (6 bases). V lost 8 bases and J lost 0, with 15 bases in between. Germline-derived CDR1 and CDR2 are KGHDR and SFDVKD. This CDR3 spans 16 amino acids.

CDR3 loop: CASSLKGNQPQHF. The CDR3 DNA follows: TGTGCCAGCAGCTTAAAGGGGAATCAGCCCCAGCATTTT. The chain uses TRBV7-8 and TRBJ1-5, with D perhaps matching TRBD1 (5 bases). The CDR3 contains 13 residues. Trimming stripped 2 bases from V and 4 bases from J, with 6 bases between. The germline V gene has CDR1 SGHVS and CDR2 FQNEAQ.

The chain couples TRBV6-6 to TRBJ2-2; D unclear. Trimming took off 2 bases at V and 7 bases at J, with 14 bases between the two ends. This CDR3 comprises 15 residues. CDR1 is MNHNY, CDR2 SVGAGI, per germline (reference sequence). This CDR3 is CASSYRPLSGGELFF. The CDR3 DNA reads TGTGCCAGCAGTTACCGCCCCCTGTCGGGCGGGGAGCTGTTTTTT.

The chain couples TRBV5-1 to TRBJ1-1, with a weak D call TRBD1 (6 bases). There are 14 residues in the CDR3. CDR1 SGHRS and CDR2 YFSETQ come from the germline V gene. Trimming cost V 4 bases and J 11 bases, with 21 bases left between them. The CDR3 DNA reads as TGCGCCAGCAGCCCAACGGGGGGCCCCTCGTACGCTTTCTTT. Its protein product is CASSPTGGPSYAFF.

The chain is built from TRBV19 and TRBJ2-1; 9 bases map to TRBD2. The CDR3 runs 16 residues. Germline lookup yields CDR1 LNHDA and CDR2 SQIVND (reference sequence). The ends lost 4 bases at V and 2 bases at J; junction bases unmatched: 6. CDR3 DNA: TGTGCCAGTAGTAAACAGCGGGGGGCCCCCTACAATGAGCAGTTCTTC. Its protein is CASSKQRGAPYNEQFF.

The chain couples TRBV6-2 or TRBV6-3 to TRBJ2-3; 10 nucleotides match TRBD1. This CDR3 spans 16 amino acids. V lost 4 bases and J lost 2; bases outside the gene matches: 6. Per the germline V gene, CDR1 is MNHEY and CDR2 is SVGEGT. The CDR3 protein is CASSSYGQGDTDTQYF. CDR3 in DNA: TGTGCCAGCAGTTCTTACGGACAGGGGGACACAGATACGCAGTATTTT.

The V gene is TRBV3-1 (or the pseudogene TRBV3-2), the J gene TRBJ2-1, with TRBD2 matching over 7 bases. In germline, CDR1 is LGHDT, CDR2 YNNKEL (reference sequence). This CDR3 spans 18 amino acids. V lost 0 bases to trimming and J lost 2 bases; unmatched junction nucleotides: 10. CDR3 in DNA: TGTGCCAGCAGCCAAGAGCGGCGGGGGTCGATAACCTACAATGAGCAGTTCTTC. Its translation: CASSQERRGSITYNEQFF.

The V and J genes are TRBV6-2 or TRBV6-3 and TRBJ2-1; 9 bases match TRBD2. The CDR3 loop spans 14 amino acids. The V segment lost 5 bases and the J segment 5 bases; nucleotides outside the gene matches: 4. The germline gives CDR1 MNHEY, CDR2 SVGEGT. DNA of the CDR3: TGTGCCAGCAGTGGACTAGCGACCAACAATGAGCAGTTCTTC. It encodes CASSGLATNNEQFF.

This chain uses TRBV6-2 or TRBV6-3 with TRBJ2-5; a weak D match, TRBD1 (6 bases). This CDR3 is 14 amino acids long. The V and J ends lost 6 bases and 4 bases respectively, with 15 bases between them. Germline V CDR1 and CDR2: MNHEY, SVGEGT. CDR3 sequence reads: CASSRTTGSETQYF. In DNA, the CDR3 is TGTGCCAGCAGCCGGACGACAGGTTCAGAGACCCAGTACTTC.

V gene TRBV5-8 combines with J gene TRBJ1-1, with TRBD1 identical over 7 bases. This CDR3 comprises 15 residues. Germline loops: CDR1 SGHTS, CDR2 YDEGEE. Trimming cost V 2 bases and J 4 bases; bases outside gene matches: 8. The CDR3 bases are TGTGCCAGCAGCTTTGGGGGACAGCCAGTCACTGAAGCTTTCTTT. Its translation is CASSFGGQPVTEAFF.

V usage is TRBV5-1 and J usage is TRBJ2-1; weak D call: TRBD2 (6 bases). CDR1 is SGHRS, CDR2 YFSETQ, per germline. This CDR3 region has 14 residues. Trimming shortened V by 5 bases and J by 2 bases, and 11 bases separated the two germline ends. The chain's CDR3 is CASRIASAYNEQFF. The CDR3 DNA reads TGCGCCAGCAGGATTGCTAGCGCCTACAATGAGCAGTTCTTC. The whole variable domain, filled in from reference TRBV5-1 and TRBJ2-1, reads KAGVTQTPRYLIKTRGQQVTLSCSPISGHRSVSWYQQTPGQGLQFLFEYFSETQRNKGNFPGRFSGRQFSNSRSEMNVSTLELGDSALYLCASRIASAYNEQFFGPGTRLTVL.

The rearrangement uses TRBV19 and TRBJ2-3; D may be TRBD2 (6 bases). CDR1 is LNHDA and CDR2 is SQIVND in the germline V gene (reference sequence). CDR3 length: 17 residues. Trimming removed 5 bases from V and 0 bases from J, with 18 bases in between. The CDR3 DNA is TGTGCCAGTAGTCCCCGGACGGGGAGCGGGAGCACAGATACGCAGTATTTT. It yields the protein CASSPRTGSGSTDTQYF. The whole variable domain, filled in from reference TRBV19 and TRBJ2-3, reads DGGITQSPKYLFRKEGQNVTLSCEQNLNHDAMYWYRQDPGQGLRLIYYSQIVNDFQKGDIAEGYSVSREKKESFPLTVTSAQKNPTAFYLCASSPRTGSGSTDTQYFGPGTRLTVL.

The table lists this clone with a few counts. This rearrangement joins TRBV19 to TRBJ2-7; 8 bases agree with TRBD1. The junction had 7 bases not matched to a gene; V was cut back by 10 bases and J by 2 bases. CDR3 size: 13 residues. CDR1 and CDR2 (germline): LNHDA, SQIVND (reference sequence). The CDR3 DNA follows: TGTGCCAAGCAGGGGGCTATAACCTACGAGCAGTACTTC. It codes for CAKQGAITYEQYF.

This chain links TRBV4-1 with TRBJ2-7; the D gene is possibly TRBD2 (6 bases). Trimming shortened V by 7 bases and J by 0 bases, and 13 bases separated the two germline ends. The CDR3 length is 14 residues. Germline CDR1 and CDR2: MGHRA and YSYEKL. CDR3 protein: CASTGTQGSYEQYF. In DNA form, the CDR3 reads TGCGCCAGCACCGGGACTCAAGGCTCCTACGAGCAGTACTTC.

The chain carries TRBV10-1 and TRBJ2-1, with 7 bases fitting TRBD2. Trimming removed 0 bases from V and 1 base from J; junction bases left unmatched: 3. The CDR3 consists of 16 residues. CDR1 is WNHNN and CDR2 is SYGVQD in the germline V gene (reference sequence). The CDR3 nucleotides are TGCGCCAGCAGTGAGTCCTCCGGGGGGTCCTACAATGAGCAGTTCTTC. It is translated as CASSESSGGSYNEQFF.

This clone was recorded once. This chain uses TRBV24-1 with TRBJ2-3; 7 nucleotides match TRBD2. CDR3 length: 15 residues. Germline loops: CDR1 KGHDR, CDR2 SFDVKD. J gave up 0 bases and V 3 bases, and 2 bases lay outside the gene matches. Written as DNA, the CDR3 is TGTGCCACCAGTGATGGCGGGGGAAGCACAGATACGCAGTATTTT. Protein sequence: CATSDGGGSTDTQYF.

The V gene is TRBV12-3 or TRBV12-4, the J gene TRBJ1-3; D not certain. V shed 6 bases and J shed 2 bases, with 8 bases lying between them. The CDR3 loop spans 13 amino acids. The CDR3 reads CASSPGAGNTIYF. The CDR3 region has the DNA TGTGCCAGCAGCCCCGGGGCTGGAAACACCATATATTTT.

This sequence joins TRBV6-1 and TRBJ1-1; TRBD1 agrees at 7 bases. The V segment lost 3 bases and the J segment 5 bases; nucleotides outside the gene matches: 3. The CDR3 runs 13 residues. Germline CDR1 and CDR2: MNHNS and SASEGT. The CDR3 spells CASSDHRGTEAFF. CDR3 sequence (DNA): TGTGCCAGCAGTGACCACAGGGGAACTGAAGCTTTCTTT.

In this sample, this clone turned up once. V is TRBV5-6 and J is TRBJ2-5, with 9 bases that match TRBD2. V trimming: 0 bases; J trimming: 4 bases; junction bases outside the gene matches: 4. Germline CDR1 and CDR2: SGHDT and YYEEEE. CDR3 length: 15 amino acids. The CDR3 here is CASSLVAGEGETQYF. The CDR3 coding sequence is TGTGCCAGCAGCTTGGTAGCGGGGGAGGGAGAGACCCAGTACTTC.

This clone was counted a single time. This rearrangement joins TRBV6-2 or TRBV6-3 to TRBJ2-7; 13 nucleotides align to TRBD2. Trimming removed 6 bases from V and 4 bases from J; junction bases left unmatched: 6. The CDR3 contains 15 residues. Germline values: CDR1 MNHEY, CDR2 SVGEGT. The CDR3 protein is CASSQGTSGEYEQYF. The CDR3 region has the DNA TGTGCCAGCAGCCAGGGGACTAGCGGGGAGTACGAGCAGTACTTC.